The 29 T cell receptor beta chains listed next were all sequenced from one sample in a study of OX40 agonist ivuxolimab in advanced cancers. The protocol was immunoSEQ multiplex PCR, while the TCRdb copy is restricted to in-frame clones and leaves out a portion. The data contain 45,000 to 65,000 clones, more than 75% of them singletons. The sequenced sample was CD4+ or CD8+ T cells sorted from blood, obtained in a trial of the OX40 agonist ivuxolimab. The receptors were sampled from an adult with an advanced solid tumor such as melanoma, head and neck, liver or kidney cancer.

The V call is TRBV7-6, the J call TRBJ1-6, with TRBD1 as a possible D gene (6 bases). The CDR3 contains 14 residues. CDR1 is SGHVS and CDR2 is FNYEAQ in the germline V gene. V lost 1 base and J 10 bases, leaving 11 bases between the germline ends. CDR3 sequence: CASSLGRGGSPLHF. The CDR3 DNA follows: TGTGCCAGCAGCTTAGGCAGGGGTGGGTCACCCCTCCACTTT.

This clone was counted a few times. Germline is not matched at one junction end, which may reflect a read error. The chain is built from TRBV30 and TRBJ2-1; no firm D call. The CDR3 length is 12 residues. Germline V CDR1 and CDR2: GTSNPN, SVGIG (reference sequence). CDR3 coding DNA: TGTGCCTCTAGTCGAGGCTACGATGAGCAGTTCTTC. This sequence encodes CASSRGYDEQFF. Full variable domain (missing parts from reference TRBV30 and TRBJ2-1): SQTIHQWPATLVQPVGSPLSLECTVEGTSNPNLYWYRQAAGRGLQLLFYSVGIGQISSEVPQNLSASRPQDRQFILSSKKLLLSDSGFYLCASSRGYDEQFFGPGTRLTVL.

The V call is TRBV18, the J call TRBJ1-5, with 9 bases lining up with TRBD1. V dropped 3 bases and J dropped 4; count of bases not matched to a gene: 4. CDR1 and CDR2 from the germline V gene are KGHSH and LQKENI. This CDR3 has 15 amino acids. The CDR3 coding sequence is TGTGCCAGCTCACCCATGGGGACAGGGAATCAGCCCCAGCATTTT. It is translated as CASSPMGTGNQPQHF.

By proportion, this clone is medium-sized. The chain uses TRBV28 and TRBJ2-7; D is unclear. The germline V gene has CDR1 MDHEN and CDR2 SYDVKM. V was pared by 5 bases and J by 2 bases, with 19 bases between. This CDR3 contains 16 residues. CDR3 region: CASSLPGQWWPYEQYF. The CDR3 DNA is TGTGCCAGCAGTCTCCCGGGCCAATGGTGGCCCTACGAGCAGTACTTC.

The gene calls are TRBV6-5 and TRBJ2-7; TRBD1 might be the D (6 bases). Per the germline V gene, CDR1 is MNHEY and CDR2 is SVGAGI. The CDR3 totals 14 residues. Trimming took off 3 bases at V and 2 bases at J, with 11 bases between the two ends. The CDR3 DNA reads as TGTGCCAGCAGTTATAAGTGGGGGCCCTACGAGCAGTACTTC. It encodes CASSYKWGPYEQYF.

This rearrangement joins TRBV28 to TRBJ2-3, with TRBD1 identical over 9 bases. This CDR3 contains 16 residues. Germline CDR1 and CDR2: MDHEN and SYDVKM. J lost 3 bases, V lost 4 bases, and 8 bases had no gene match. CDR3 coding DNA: TGTGCCAGCAGTTCCCCGGGGACAGGGAAAACAGATACGCAGTATTTT. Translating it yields CASSSPGTGKTDTQYF.

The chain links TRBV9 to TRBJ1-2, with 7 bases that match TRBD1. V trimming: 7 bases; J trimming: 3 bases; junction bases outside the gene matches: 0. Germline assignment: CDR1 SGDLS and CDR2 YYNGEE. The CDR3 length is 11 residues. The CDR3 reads CASQGDYGYTF. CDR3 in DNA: TGTGCCAGCCAGGGGGACTATGGCTACACCTTC.

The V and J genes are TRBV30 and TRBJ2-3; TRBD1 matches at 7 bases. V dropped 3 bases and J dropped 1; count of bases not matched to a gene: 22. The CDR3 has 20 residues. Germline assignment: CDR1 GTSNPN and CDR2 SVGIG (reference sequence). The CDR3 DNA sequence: TGTGCCTGGAGCGTAGAGTATTCCCTCCGACAGGGAGAGGGCACAGATACGCAGTATTTT. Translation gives CAWSVEYSLRQGEGTDTQYF.

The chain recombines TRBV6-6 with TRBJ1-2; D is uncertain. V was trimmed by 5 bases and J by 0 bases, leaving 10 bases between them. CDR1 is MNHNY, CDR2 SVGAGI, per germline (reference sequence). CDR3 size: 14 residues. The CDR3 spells CASSTAGSNYGYTF. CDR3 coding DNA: TGTGCCAGCAGTACGGCGGGTTCTAACTATGGCTACACCTTC.

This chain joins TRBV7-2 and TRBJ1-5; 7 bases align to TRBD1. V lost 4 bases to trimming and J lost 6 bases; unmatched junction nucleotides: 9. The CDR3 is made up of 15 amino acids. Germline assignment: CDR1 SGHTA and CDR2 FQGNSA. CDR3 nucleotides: TGTGCCAGCAGCTCCCAGGGGAGGGGGCGTCAGCCCCAGCATTTT. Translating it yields CASSSQGRGRQPQHF.

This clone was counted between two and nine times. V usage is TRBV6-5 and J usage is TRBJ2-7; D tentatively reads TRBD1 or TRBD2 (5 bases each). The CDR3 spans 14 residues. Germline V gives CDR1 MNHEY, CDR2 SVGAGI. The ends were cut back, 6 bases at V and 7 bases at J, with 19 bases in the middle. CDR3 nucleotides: TGTGCCAGCAGAACCGATGGGGACCCACAAGAGCAGTACTTC. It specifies CASRTDGDPQEQYF.

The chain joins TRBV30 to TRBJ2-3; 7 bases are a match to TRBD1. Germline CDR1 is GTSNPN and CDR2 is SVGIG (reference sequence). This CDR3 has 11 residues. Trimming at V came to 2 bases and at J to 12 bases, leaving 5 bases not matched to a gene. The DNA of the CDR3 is TGTGCCTGGAGTCCGACAGGGTCTCAGTATTTT. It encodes CAWSPTGSQYF.

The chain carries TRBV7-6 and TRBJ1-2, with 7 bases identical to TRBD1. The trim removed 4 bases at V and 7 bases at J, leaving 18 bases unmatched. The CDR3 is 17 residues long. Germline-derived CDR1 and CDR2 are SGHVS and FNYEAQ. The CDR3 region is CASSSLAPVTGPIGYTF. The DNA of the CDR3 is TGTGCCAGCAGCTCTTTGGCCCCGGTGACAGGGCCAATTGGCTACACCTTC. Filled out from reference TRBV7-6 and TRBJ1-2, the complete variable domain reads GAGVSQSPRYKVTKRGQDVALRCDPISGHVSLYWYRQALGQGPEFLTYFNYEAQQDKSGLPNDRFSAERPEGSISTLTIQRTEQRDSAMYRCASSSLAPVTGPIGYTFGSGTRLTVV.

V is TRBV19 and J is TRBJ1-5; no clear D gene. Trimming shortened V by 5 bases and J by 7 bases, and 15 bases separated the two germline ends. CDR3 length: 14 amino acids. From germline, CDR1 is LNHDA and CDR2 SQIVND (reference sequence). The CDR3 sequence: CASSAPLDGQPQHF. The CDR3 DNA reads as TGTGCCAGTAGTGCCCCCCTGGATGGGCAGCCCCAGCATTTT.

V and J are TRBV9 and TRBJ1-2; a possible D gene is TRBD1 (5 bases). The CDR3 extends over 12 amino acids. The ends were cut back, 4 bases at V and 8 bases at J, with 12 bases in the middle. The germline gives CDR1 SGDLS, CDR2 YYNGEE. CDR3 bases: TGTGCCAGCAGCCCCCGTGGGGGGGGCTACACCTTC. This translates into CASSPRGGGYTF.

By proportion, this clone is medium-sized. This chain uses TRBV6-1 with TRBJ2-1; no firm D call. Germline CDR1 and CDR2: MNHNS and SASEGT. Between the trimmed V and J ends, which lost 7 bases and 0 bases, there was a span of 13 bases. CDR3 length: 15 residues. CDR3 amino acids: CASMTSPSSYNEQFF. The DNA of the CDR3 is TGTGCCAGCATGACCAGTCCGAGCTCCTACAATGAGCAGTTCTTC.

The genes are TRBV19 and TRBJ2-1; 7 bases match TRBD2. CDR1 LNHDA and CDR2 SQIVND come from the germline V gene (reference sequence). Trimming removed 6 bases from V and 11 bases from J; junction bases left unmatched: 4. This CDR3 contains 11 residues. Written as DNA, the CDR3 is TGTGCCAGTAGGAACGGGAGGCAGCAGTTCTTC. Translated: CASRNGRQQFF.

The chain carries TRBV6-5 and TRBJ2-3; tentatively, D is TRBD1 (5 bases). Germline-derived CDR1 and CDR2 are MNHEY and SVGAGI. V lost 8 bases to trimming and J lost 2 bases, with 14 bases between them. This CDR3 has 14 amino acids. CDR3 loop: CASRRQTLTDTQYF. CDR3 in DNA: TGTGCCAGCCGACGACAGACACTCACAGATACGCAGTATTTT.

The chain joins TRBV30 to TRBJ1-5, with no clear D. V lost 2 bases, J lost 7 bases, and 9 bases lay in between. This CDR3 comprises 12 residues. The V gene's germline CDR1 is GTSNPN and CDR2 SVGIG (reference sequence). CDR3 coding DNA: TGTGCCTGGAGTCAGGATTACCAGCCCCAGCATTTT. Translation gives CAWSQDYQPQHF. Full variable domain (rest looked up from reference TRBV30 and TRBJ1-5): SQTIHQWPATLVQPVGSPLSLECTVEGTSNPNLYWYRQAAGRGLQLLFYSVGIGQISSEVPQNLSASRPQDRQFILSSKKLLLSDSGFYLCAWSQDYQPQHFGDGTRLSIL.

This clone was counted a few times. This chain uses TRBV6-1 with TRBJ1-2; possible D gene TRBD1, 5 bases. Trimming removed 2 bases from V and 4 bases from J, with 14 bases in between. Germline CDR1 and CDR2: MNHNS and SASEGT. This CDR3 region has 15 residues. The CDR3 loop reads CASSEWAGKIYGYTF. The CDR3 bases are TGTGCCAGCAGTGAATGGGCAGGGAAGATCTATGGCTACACCTTC.

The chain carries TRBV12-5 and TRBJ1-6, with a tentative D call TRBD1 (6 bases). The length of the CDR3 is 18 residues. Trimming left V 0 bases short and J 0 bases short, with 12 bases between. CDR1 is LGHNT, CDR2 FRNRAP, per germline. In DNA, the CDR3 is TGTGCTAGTGGTTTGGTACTGGGGGCCAGCTCCTATAATTCACCCCTCCACTTT. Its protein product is CASGLVLGASSYNSPLHF.

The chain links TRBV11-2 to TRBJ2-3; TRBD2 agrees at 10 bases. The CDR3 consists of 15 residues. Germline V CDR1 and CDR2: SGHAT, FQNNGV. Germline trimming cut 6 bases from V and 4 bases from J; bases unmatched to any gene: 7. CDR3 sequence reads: CASSLAGVISDTQYF. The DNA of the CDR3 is TGTGCCAGCAGTCTAGCGGGAGTGATATCAGATACGCAGTATTTT.

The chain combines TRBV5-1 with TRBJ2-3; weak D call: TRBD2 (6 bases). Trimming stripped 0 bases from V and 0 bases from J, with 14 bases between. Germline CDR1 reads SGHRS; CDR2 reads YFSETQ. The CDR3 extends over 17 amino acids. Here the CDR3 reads CASSLARAGTSTDTQYF. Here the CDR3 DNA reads TGCGCCAGCAGCTTGGCGCGGGCGGGGACTAGCACAGATACGCAGTATTTT.

The CDR3, as DNA: TGCGCCAGCAGCCAAGATCGGGGTTTCCAAGAGACCCAGTACTTC. Protein: CASSQDRGFQETQYF. The gene calls are TRBV4-3 and TRBJ2-5; perhaps TRBD2 as D (5 bases). V lost 0 bases to trimming and J lost 1 base, with 9 bases between them. This CDR3 region has 15 residues. CDR1 and CDR2 from the germline V gene are LGHNA and YSLEER.

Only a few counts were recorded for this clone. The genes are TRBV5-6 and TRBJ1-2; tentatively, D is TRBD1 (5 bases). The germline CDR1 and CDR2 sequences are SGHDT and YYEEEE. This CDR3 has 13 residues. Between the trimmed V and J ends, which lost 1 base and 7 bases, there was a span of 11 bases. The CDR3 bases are TGTGCCAGCAGCTTGTACCAGGGTCGTGGCTACACCTTC. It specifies CASSLYQGRGYTF.

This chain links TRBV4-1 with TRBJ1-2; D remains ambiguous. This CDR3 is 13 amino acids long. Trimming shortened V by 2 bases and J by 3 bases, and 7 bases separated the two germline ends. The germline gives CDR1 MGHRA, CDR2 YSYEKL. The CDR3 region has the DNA TGCGCCAGCAGCCAACCAGCGGACTATGGCTACACCTTC. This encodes CASSQPADYGYTF.

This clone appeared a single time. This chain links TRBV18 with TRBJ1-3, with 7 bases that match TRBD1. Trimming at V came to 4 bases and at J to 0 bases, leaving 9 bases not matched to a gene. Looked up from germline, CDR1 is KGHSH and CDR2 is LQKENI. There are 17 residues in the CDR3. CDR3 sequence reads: CASSRGQSILSGNTIYF. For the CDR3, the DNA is TGTGCCAGCTCACGGGGACAGAGCATTCTCTCTGGAAACACCATATATTTT. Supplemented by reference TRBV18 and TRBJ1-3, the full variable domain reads NAGVMQNPRHLVRRRGQEARLRCSPMKGHSHVYWYRQLPEEGLKFMVYLQKENIIDESGMPKERFSAEFPKEGPSILRIQQVVRGDSAAYFCASSRGQSILSGNTIYFGEGSWLTVV.

The CDR3 DNA reads as TGTGCCAGCAGTGAAAAGTCAGCTAACTATGGCTACACCTTC. This encodes CASSEKSANYGYTF. This chain links TRBV2 with TRBJ1-2; no clear D gene. V lost 2 bases, J lost 0 bases, and 7 bases lay in between. CDR3 length: 14 residues. CDR1 is SNHLY, CDR2 FYNNEI, per germline.

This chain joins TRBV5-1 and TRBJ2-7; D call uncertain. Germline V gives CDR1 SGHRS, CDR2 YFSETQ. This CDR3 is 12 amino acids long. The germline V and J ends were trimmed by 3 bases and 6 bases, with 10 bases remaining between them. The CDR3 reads CASSSSMAEQYF. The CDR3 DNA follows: TGCGCCAGCAGCTCATCGATGGCCGAGCAGTACTTC.